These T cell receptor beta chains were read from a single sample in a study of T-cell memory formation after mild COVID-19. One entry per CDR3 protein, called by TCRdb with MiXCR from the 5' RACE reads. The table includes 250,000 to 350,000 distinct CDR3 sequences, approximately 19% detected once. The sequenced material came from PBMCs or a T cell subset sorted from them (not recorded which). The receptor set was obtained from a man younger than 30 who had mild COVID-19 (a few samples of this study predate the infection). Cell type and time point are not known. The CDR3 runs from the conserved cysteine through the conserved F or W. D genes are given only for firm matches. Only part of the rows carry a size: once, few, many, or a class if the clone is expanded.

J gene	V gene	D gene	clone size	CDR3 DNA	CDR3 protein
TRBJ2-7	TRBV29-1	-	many	TGCAGCGTTGCGGAACAGACCTACGAGCAGTACTTC	CSVAEQTYEQYF
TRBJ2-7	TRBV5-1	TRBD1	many	TGCGCCAGCAGCTTGGGACAGGGGTATGACGAGCAGTACTTC	CASSLGQGYDEQYF
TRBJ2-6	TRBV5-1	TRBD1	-	TGCGCCAGCAACCAGGGGGCCTATGGGGCCAACGTCCTGACTTTC	CASNQGAYGANVLTF
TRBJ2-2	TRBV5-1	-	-	TGCGCCAGCAGCTTCCCGGGACGAAACACCGGGGAGCTGTTTTTT	CASSFPGRNTGELFF
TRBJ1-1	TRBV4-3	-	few	TGCGCCAGCAGCCAAGATCTCGCACGGGGAAACACTGAAGCTTTCTTT	CASSQDLARGNTEAFF
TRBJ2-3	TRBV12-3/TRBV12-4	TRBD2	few	TGTGCCAGCAGTCCCAGGGGGACTAGCGGCACAGATACGCAGTATTTT	CASSPRGTSGTDTQYF
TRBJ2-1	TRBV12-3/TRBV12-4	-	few	TGTGCCAGCAGTTTCGGCAGTGGTGAGCAGTTCTTC	CASSFGSGEQFF
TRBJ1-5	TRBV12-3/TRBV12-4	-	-	TGTGCCAGCAGTCCACGGGTTAGCAATCAGCCCCAGCATTTT	CASSPRVSNQPQHF
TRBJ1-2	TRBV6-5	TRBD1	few	TGTGCCAGCAGTTACCGGACAGGGATCTATGGCTACACCTTC	CASSYRTGIYGYTF
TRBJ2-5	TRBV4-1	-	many	TGCGCCAGCAGCGGCCGGACAGCCCAAGAGACCCAGTACTTC	CASSGRTAQETQYF
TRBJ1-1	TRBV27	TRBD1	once	TGTGCCAGCAGTATTCAGGGGGGCACTGAAGCTTTCTTT	CASSIQGGTEAFF
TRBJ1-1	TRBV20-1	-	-	TGCAGGACGGTACTGGGGGACATGAACACTGAAGCTTTCTTT	CRTVLGDMNTEAFF
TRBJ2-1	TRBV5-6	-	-	TGTGCCAGCAGCTTGGCCGGTGCGGCAGGGGAGCAGTTCTTC	CASSLAGAAGEQFF
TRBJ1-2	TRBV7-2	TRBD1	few	TGTGCCAGCAGCTCCCCACTCGGGGGACAGAACTATGGCTACACCTTC	CASSSPLGGQNYGYTF
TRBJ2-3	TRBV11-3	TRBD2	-	TGTGCCAGCAGTCTAGCGGGGGGGGCCCTCTTGGATACGCAGTATTTT	CASSLAGGALLDTQYF
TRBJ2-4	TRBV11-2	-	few	TGTGCCAGCAGCCCCCAGCCGCTAGCCAAAAACATTCAGTACTTC	CASSPQPLAKNIQYF
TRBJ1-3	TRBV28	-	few	TGTGCCAGCAGTTCTGCCGCTGAGGGAAACACCATATATTTT	CASSSAAEGNTIYF
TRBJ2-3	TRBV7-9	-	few	TGTGCCAGCAGCTTAAAAACGCAGTATTTT	CASSLKTQYF
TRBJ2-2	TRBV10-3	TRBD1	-	TGTGCCATCAGAGCCGTGACAGGGGGCGGGGAGCTGTTTTTT	CAIRAVTGGGELFF
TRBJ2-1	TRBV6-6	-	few	TGTGCCAGCTCCCCCCAGGGGTTTGGTGAGCAGTTCTTC	CASSPQGFGEQFF
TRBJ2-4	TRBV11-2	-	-	TGTGCCAGCAGCTTAGCGGCCAGGGCCCTAGCCAAAAACATTCAGTACTTC	CASSLAARALAKNIQYF
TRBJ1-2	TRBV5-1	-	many	TGCGCCAGCAGCCAGGACAAGGTTGGCTACACCTTC	CASSQDKVGYTF
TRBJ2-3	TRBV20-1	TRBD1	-	TGCAGTGCTAGTTTGGGGACAGGAACAGATACGCAGTATTTT	CSASLGTGTDTQYF
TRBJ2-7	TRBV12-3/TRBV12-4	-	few	TGTGCCAGCAGTTCCCTGGGCCTGGCCTTGGACGGGTCCTACGAGCAGTACTTC	CASSSLGLALDGSYEQYF
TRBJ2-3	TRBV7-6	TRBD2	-	TGTGCCAGCAGCTCCGCGGGGGGAGTAGATACGCAGTATTTT	CASSSAGGVDTQYF
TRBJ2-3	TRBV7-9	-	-	TGTGCCAGCAGCCAGTGGGATGGGGGCACAGATACGCAGTATTTT	CASSQWDGGTDTQYF
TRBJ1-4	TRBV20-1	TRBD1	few	TGCAGTGCTCCATCCCGGACAGGGTTGGGCCCTTCTTGGTTC	CSAPSRTGLGPSWF
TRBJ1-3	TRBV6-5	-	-	TGTGCCAGCGGCAATTGGGGCGACACCATATATTTT	CASGNWGDTIYF
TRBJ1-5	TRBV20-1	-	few	TGCAGTGCTAGAGATCGGGCAGGCGCCAATCAGCCCCAGCATTTT	CSARDRAGANQPQHF
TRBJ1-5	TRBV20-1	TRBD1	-	TGCAGTGCTACCGGACAGGAAAGTCAGCCCCAGCATTTT	CSATGQESQPQHF
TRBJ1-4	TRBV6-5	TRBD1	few	TGTGCCAGCAGTTACTCGAGGACAGGGTGGGATGAAAAACTGTTTTTT	CASSYSRTGWDEKLFF
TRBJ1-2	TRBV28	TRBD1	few	TGTGCCAGCGAAGAAGACAGGGGGCCTGGCTACACCTTC	CASEEDRGPGYTF
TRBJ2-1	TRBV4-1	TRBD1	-	TGCGCCAGCAGTCTCAGACAGGGTTATGAGCAGTTCTTC	CASSLRQGYEQFF
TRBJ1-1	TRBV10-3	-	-	TGTGCCATCAGTGAGTCAGAGGTGGCGAACACTGAAGCTTTCTTT	CAISESEVANTEAFF
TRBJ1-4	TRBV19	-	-	TGTGCCAGTAGACGGCGCGGGGAGGAAAAACTGTTTTTT	CASRRRGEEKLFF
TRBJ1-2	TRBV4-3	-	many	TGCGCCAGCAGCCAAGGCAGGAGGGCCGGAGGCTACACCTTC	CASSQGRRAGGYTF
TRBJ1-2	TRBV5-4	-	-	TGTGCCAGCAGTCCCGGCAGGGTCGCCCTCTATGGCTACACCTTC	CASSPGRVALYGYTF
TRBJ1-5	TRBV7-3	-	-	TGTGCCAGCAGACACCCGGGGGTCGAGCCCCAGCATTTT	CASRHPGVEPQHF
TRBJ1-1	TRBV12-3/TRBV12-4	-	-	TGTGCCAGCAGCCGGCGAACTGAAGCTTTCTTT	CASSRRTEAFF
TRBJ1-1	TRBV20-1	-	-	TGCAGTGCTAGAGTAGCAGGGGTTAACACTGAAGCTTTCTTT	CSARVAGVNTEAFF
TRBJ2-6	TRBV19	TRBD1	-	TGTGCCAGTATGAAGATCACAGGGGGGAACTCTGGGGCCAACGTCCTGACTTTC	CASMKITGGNSGANVLTF
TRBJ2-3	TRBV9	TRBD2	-	TGTGCCAGCAGCACGGGGGGTTGGGCAGATACGCAGTATTTT	CASSTGGWADTQYF
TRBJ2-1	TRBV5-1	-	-	TGCGCCAGCAGCTTGCCCGACTCCTACAATGAGCAGTTCTTC	CASSLPDSYNEQFF
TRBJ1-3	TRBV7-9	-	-	TGTGCCAGCGTAGGAAACACCATATATTTT	CASVGNTIYF
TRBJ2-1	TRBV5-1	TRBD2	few	TGCGCCAGCAGCTTGTATTCTAGCGGGGATAATGAGCAGTTCTTC	CASSLYSSGDNEQFF
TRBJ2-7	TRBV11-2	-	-	TGTGCCAGCAGCTTTAGTGTCCGGGGCCGCTCCTACGAGCAGTACTTC	CASSFSVRGRSYEQYF
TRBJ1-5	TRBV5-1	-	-	TGCGCCAGCAGCCCCGGGGACGTTAGCAATCAGCCCCAGCATTTT	CASSPGDVSNQPQHF
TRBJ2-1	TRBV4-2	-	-	TGTGCCAGCAGCCCCCGGGACACCTTCTCCTACAATGAGCAGTTCTTC	CASSPRDTFSYNEQFF
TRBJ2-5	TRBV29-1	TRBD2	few	TGCAGCGTTGAAGGGACGGGGGCTAGCGGGGGTGACGAGACCCAGTACTTC	CSVEGTGASGGDETQYF
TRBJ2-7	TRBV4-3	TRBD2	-	TGCGCCAGCCGCCGGGGGGGATCCGAGCAGTACTTC	CASRRGGSEQYF
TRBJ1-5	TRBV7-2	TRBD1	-	TGTGCCAGCAGCTTAGAGGGACAGGGGGCTCAGCCCCAGCATTTT	CASSLEGQGAQPQHF